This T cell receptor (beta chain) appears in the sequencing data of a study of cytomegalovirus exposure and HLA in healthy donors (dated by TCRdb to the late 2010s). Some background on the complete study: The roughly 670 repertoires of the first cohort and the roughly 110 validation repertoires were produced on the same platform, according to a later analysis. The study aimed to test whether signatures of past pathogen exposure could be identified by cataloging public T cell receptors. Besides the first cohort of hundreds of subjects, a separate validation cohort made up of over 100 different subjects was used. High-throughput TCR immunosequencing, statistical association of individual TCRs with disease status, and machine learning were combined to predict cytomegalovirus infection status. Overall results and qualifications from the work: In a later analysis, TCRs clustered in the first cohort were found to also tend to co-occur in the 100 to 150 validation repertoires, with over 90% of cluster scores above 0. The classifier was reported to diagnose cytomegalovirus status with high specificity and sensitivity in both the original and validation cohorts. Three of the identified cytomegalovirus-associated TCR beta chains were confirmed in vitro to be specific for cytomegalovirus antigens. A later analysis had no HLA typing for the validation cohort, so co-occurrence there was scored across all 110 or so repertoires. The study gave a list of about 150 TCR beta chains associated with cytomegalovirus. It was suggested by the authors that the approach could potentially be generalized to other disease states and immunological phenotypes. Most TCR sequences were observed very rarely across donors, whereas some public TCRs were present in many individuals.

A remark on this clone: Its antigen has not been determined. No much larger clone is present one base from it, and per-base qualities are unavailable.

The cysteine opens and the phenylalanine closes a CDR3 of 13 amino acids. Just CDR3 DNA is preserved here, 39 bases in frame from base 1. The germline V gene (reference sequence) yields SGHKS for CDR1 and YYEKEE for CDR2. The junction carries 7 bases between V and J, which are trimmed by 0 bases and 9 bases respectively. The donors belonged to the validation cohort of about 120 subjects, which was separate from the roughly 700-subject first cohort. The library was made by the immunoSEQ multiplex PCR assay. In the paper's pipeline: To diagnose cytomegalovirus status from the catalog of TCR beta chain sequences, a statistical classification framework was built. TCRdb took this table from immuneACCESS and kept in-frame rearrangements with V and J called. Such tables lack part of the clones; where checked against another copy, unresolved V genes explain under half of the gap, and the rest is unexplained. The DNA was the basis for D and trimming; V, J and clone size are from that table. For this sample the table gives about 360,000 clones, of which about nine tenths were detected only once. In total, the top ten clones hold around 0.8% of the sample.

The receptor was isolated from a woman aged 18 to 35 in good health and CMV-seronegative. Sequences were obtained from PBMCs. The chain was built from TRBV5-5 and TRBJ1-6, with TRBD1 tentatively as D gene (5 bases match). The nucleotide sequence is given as TGTGCCAGCAGCTTGGGGACAAGTTCACCCCTCCACTTT. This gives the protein CASSLGTSSPLHF.